This is a list of T cell receptor beta chains from one sample in a study of blood T cell repertoires in COVID-19. Assay: immunoSEQ multiplex PCR; the TCRdb copy retains only in-frame clones and omits some. Of some 320,000 clones listed, roughly 88% were seen once; the top ten hold just under 7%. Input material: peripheral blood. Receptors originate from a woman aged 25 to 39 who had recovered from COVID-19. CDR3s include the opening cysteine and the closing phenylalanine or tryptophan. A D gene is named only where the DNA matches it firmly. Size tells how often a clone was seen (once, few, many) or the class of an expanded clone, and some rows leave it out.

v_call: TRBV18; d_call: TRBD1; cdr3_length: 15; j_call: TRBJ2-7; clone_size: .; cdr3_nt: TGTGCCAGCTCACCATCTAGCCAGGGGGCGTACGAGCAGTACTTC; cdr3_aa: CASSPSSQGAYEQYF
v_call: TRBV5-1; d_call: .; cdr3_length: 13; j_call: TRBJ1-1; clone_size: .; cdr3_nt: TGCGCCAGCCGACAAGAGATGAACACTGAAGCTTTCTTT; cdr3_aa: CASRQEMNTEAFF
v_call: TRBV27; d_call: TRBD1; cdr3_length: 18; j_call: TRBJ1-1; clone_size: .; cdr3_nt: TGTGCCAGCAGTCCAGGGACAGGGAATTTGGTACTGAACACTGAAGCTTTCTTT; cdr3_aa: CASSPGTGNLVLNTEAFF
v_call: TRBV10-3; d_call: TRBD1; cdr3_length: 12; j_call: TRBJ2-7; clone_size: .; cdr3_nt: TGTGCCGCGACAGGGAGCTCCTACGAGCAGTACTTC; cdr3_aa: CAATGSSYEQYF
v_call: TRBV7-8; d_call: TRBD1; cdr3_length: 17; j_call: TRBJ1-1; clone_size: once; cdr3_nt: TGTGCCAGCAGCACAATACAGGGGGCAGAAGGGCACACTGAAGCTTTCTTT; cdr3_aa: CASSTIQGAEGHTEAFF
v_call: TRBV5-1; d_call: TRBD1; cdr3_length: 15; j_call: TRBJ2-1; clone_size: .; cdr3_nt: TGCGCCAGCAGCCCTTTGCAGGGGGCTCGGGATGAGCAGTTCTTC; cdr3_aa: CASSPLQGARDEQFF
v_call: TRBV7-8; d_call: TRBD2; cdr3_length: 17; j_call: TRBJ2-1; clone_size: .; cdr3_nt: TGTGCCAGCAGCCCCCGAGTAGGTAGCGGGGGGGCCTTTGAGCAGTTCTTC; cdr3_aa: CASSPRVGSGGAFEQFF
v_call: TRBV2; d_call: .; cdr3_length: 15; j_call: TRBJ2-1; clone_size: .; cdr3_nt: TGTGCCAGCACCCCCCACCCGAGCTCCTACAATGAGCAGTTCTTC; cdr3_aa: CASTPHPSSYNEQFF
v_call: TRBV12-3/TRBV12-4; d_call: .; cdr3_length: 13; j_call: TRBJ1-5; clone_size: .; cdr3_nt: TGTGCCAGCAGGGGGGGAAGCAATCAGCCCCAGCATTTT; cdr3_aa: CASRGGSNQPQHF
v_call: TRBV15; d_call: TRBD2; cdr3_length: 17; j_call: TRBJ2-1; clone_size: .; cdr3_nt: TGTGCCACCAGCAGGCCAGGAGCCGGCAAAGCGGGGTATGAGCAGTTCTTC; cdr3_aa: CATSRPGAGKAGYEQFF
v_call: TRBV28; d_call: .; cdr3_length: 14; j_call: TRBJ2-7; clone_size: .; cdr3_nt: TGTGCCAGCAGTTTTGGCCAGGGGGGCTACGAGCAGTACTTC; cdr3_aa: CASSFGQGGYEQYF
v_call: TRBV12-5; d_call: .; cdr3_length: 14; j_call: TRBJ1-2; clone_size: few; cdr3_nt: TGTGCTAGTGGTTTGGCGGGGGAACCTAGGGGCTACACCTTC; cdr3_aa: CASGLAGEPRGYTF
v_call: TRBV11-2; d_call: TRBD2; cdr3_length: 14; j_call: TRBJ2-3; clone_size: .; cdr3_nt: TGTGCCAGCAGCACCGGGACTAGCAGGGGGGCGCAGTATTTT; cdr3_aa: CASSTGTSRGAQYF
v_call: TRBV29-1; d_call: TRBD1; cdr3_length: 13; j_call: TRBJ1-2; clone_size: .; cdr3_nt: TGCAGCGTTGAATCGGACAGGGTGGGTGGCTACACCTTC; cdr3_aa: CSVESDRVGGYTF
v_call: TRBV5-1; d_call: .; cdr3_length: 14; j_call: TRBJ2-1; clone_size: once; cdr3_nt: TGCGCCAGCAGCTTGAGGACTTCGAACAATGAGCAGTTCTTC; cdr3_aa: CASSLRTSNNEQFF
v_call: TRBV2; d_call: .; cdr3_length: 14; j_call: TRBJ1-2; clone_size: .; cdr3_nt: TGTGCCAGCAGTGGTTCAGGGATAGGCTATGGCTACACCTTC; cdr3_aa: CASSGSGIGYGYTF
v_call: TRBV5-1; d_call: TRBD1; cdr3_length: 15; j_call: TRBJ1-4; clone_size: .; cdr3_nt: TGCGCCAGCAGCCAGACAGGGGCGAGCCCTGAAAAACTGTTTTTT; cdr3_aa: CASSQTGASPEKLFF
v_call: TRBV3-1/TRBV3-2; d_call: .; cdr3_length: 14; j_call: TRBJ1-6; clone_size: .; cdr3_nt: TGTGCCAGCAGCCAAGGTGGGACTTCGTCACCCCTCCACTTT; cdr3_aa: CASSQGGTSSPLHF
v_call: TRBV24-1; d_call: .; cdr3_length: 17; j_call: TRBJ2-5; clone_size: .; cdr3_nt: TGTGCCACCAGTGATCCCAGCCCGACAGAGTACCAAGAGACCCAGTACTTC; cdr3_aa: CATSDPSPTEYQETQYF
v_call: TRBV5-6; d_call: TRBD1; cdr3_length: 17; j_call: TRBJ1-3; clone_size: .; cdr3_nt: TGTGCCAGCAGCTTGCTCAACAGGGGGCACTCTGGAAACACCATATATTTT; cdr3_aa: CASSLLNRGHSGNTIYF
v_call: TRBV7-9; d_call: .; cdr3_length: 13; j_call: TRBJ2-5; clone_size: .; cdr3_nt: TGTGCCAGCAGCGCCCGGGGAGGAGAGACCCAGTACTTC; cdr3_aa: CASSARGGETQYF
v_call: TRBV28; d_call: TRBD1; cdr3_length: 17; j_call: TRBJ2-1; clone_size: .; cdr3_nt: TGTGCCAGCAGTTTAGGGTTTGGGACAGGGGTGTACAATGAGCAGTTCTTC; cdr3_aa: CASSLGFGTGVYNEQFF
v_call: TRBV19; d_call: .; cdr3_length: 14; j_call: TRBJ2-2; clone_size: .; cdr3_nt: TGTGCCACTCAAAAACAGGGGAACACCGGGGAGCTGTTTTTT; cdr3_aa: CATQKQGNTGELFF
v_call: TRBV4-2; d_call: .; cdr3_length: 15; j_call: TRBJ2-7; clone_size: .; cdr3_nt: TGTGCCAGCAGCCAAGGCCAGGGCTTATCCTACGAGCAGTACTTC; cdr3_aa: CASSQGQGLSYEQYF
v_call: TRBV5-4; d_call: TRBD1; cdr3_length: 15; j_call: TRBJ1-4; clone_size: .; cdr3_nt: TGTGCCAGCAGCTTGAAGGGACAGGGTTTTGAAAAACTGTTTTTT; cdr3_aa: CASSLKGQGFEKLFF
v_call: TRBV2; d_call: TRBD1; cdr3_length: 13; j_call: TRBJ1-1; clone_size: .; cdr3_nt: TGTGCCAGCAGCGGGGGACAGCCGAATGAAGCTTTCTTT; cdr3_aa: CASSGGQPNEAFF
v_call: TRBV7-3; d_call: TRBD2; cdr3_length: 15; j_call: TRBJ2-5; clone_size: .; cdr3_nt: TGTGCCAGCAGCTCTAGCGGGGTTAGGCAGGAGACCCAGTACTTC; cdr3_aa: CASSSSGVRQETQYF
v_call: TRBV10-3; d_call: TRBD1; cdr3_length: 16; j_call: TRBJ2-7; clone_size: .; cdr3_nt: TGTGCCATCAGCCCACCAGACGGGACAGCCCTTGGCGAGCAGTACTTC; cdr3_aa: CAISPPDGTALGEQYF
v_call: TRBV27; d_call: TRBD2; cdr3_length: 14; j_call: TRBJ2-1; clone_size: .; cdr3_nt: TGTGCCAGCGGAAGCGGGGGGCTATTTAATGAGCAGTTCTTC; cdr3_aa: CASGSGGLFNEQFF
v_call: TRBV28; d_call: TRBD1; cdr3_length: 15; j_call: TRBJ1-4; clone_size: .; cdr3_nt: TGTGCCAGCAGTCGATGGGACAGCTCTCGGGAAAAACTGTTTTTT; cdr3_aa: CASSRWDSSREKLFF
v_call: TRBV28; d_call: .; cdr3_length: 14; j_call: TRBJ1-2; clone_size: .; cdr3_nt: TGTGCCAGCAGCTCCGGGGGGAACATATATGGCTACACCTTC; cdr3_aa: CASSSGGNIYGYTF
v_call: TRBV3-1/TRBV3-2; d_call: TRBD1; cdr3_length: 16; j_call: TRBJ2-3; clone_size: .; cdr3_nt: TGTGCCAGCAGCCAGAGGACAGGGGGCTTGACAGATACGCAGTATTTT; cdr3_aa: CASSQRTGGLTDTQYF
v_call: TRBV18; d_call: TRBD1; cdr3_length: 16; j_call: TRBJ1-1; clone_size: .; cdr3_nt: TGTGCCAGCTCACCATTTGGGACAGGGGGGAACACTGAAGCTTTCTTT; cdr3_aa: CASSPFGTGGNTEAFF
v_call: TRBV5-1; d_call: .; cdr3_length: 13; j_call: TRBJ2-7; clone_size: .; cdr3_nt: TGCGCCAGCAGCTTGGCAGTCTCCTACGAGCAGTACTTC; cdr3_aa: CASSLAVSYEQYF
v_call: TRBV9; d_call: TRBD2; cdr3_length: 16; j_call: TRBJ2-5; clone_size: once; cdr3_nt: TGTGCCAGCCGCGGGGGACTAGCGGGGGTGGAAGAGACCCAGTACTTC; cdr3_aa: CASRGGLAGVEETQYF
v_call: TRBV18; d_call: .; cdr3_length: 13; j_call: TRBJ1-5; clone_size: .; cdr3_nt: TGTGCCAGCTCACAATCCGTGAATCAGCCCCAGCATTTT; cdr3_aa: CASSQSVNQPQHF
v_call: TRBV4-2; d_call: .; cdr3_length: 13; j_call: TRBJ2-5; clone_size: once; cdr3_nt: TGTGCCAGCAGCCAAGGGCAGCAAGAGACCCAGTACTTC; cdr3_aa: CASSQGQQETQYF
v_call: TRBV4-1; d_call: .; cdr3_length: 13; j_call: TRBJ1-1; clone_size: .; cdr3_nt: TGCGCCAGCAGCCAACAGGATGTCACTGAAGCTTTCTTT; cdr3_aa: CASSQQDVTEAFF
v_call: TRBV30; d_call: TRBD1; cdr3_length: 15; j_call: TRBJ2-7; clone_size: .; cdr3_nt: TGTGCCTGGAGTGTATGGGCCAGGGGGCCCTACGAGCAGTACTTC; cdr3_aa: CAWSVWARGPYEQYF
v_call: TRBV6-6; d_call: .; cdr3_length: 14; j_call: TRBJ2-7; clone_size: once; cdr3_nt: TGTGCCAGCAGTTACTCGACTGCTGCCTACGAGCAGTACTTC; cdr3_aa: CASSYSTAAYEQYF
v_call: TRBV18; d_call: .; cdr3_length: 14; j_call: TRBJ1-1; clone_size: .; cdr3_nt: TGTGCCAGCTCACCAACCGGCGGGAACACTGAAGCTTTCTTT; cdr3_aa: CASSPTGGNTEAFF
v_call: TRBV6-5; d_call: .; cdr3_length: 14; j_call: TRBJ1-1; clone_size: .; cdr3_nt: TGTGCCAGCATTACCGGGATAGCGAACACTGAAGCTTTCTTT; cdr3_aa: CASITGIANTEAFF
v_call: TRBV7-8; d_call: .; cdr3_length: 15; j_call: TRBJ2-1; clone_size: .; cdr3_nt: TGTGCCAGCAGCTTAGGACAGCCTGGGGTCGGTGAGCAGTTCTTC; cdr3_aa: CASSLGQPGVGEQFF
v_call: TRBV7-8; d_call: TRBD1; cdr3_length: 15; j_call: TRBJ1-2; clone_size: .; cdr3_nt: TGTGCCAGCAGCTCGACAGGGGCGGTCGCCTATGGCTACACCTTC; cdr3_aa: CASSSTGAVAYGYTF
v_call: TRBV28; d_call: .; cdr3_length: 18; j_call: TRBJ1-6; clone_size: .; cdr3_nt: TGTGCCAGCAGCTGGGCGGGGGGGGTTGACTCCTATAATTCACCCCTCCACTTT; cdr3_aa: CASSWAGGVDSYNSPLHF
v_call: TRBV5-4; d_call: .; cdr3_length: 11; j_call: TRBJ2-2; clone_size: .; cdr3_nt: TGTGCCACCATCCACGGCGGGGAGCTGTTTTTT; cdr3_aa: CATIHGGELFF
v_call: TRBV2; d_call: .; cdr3_length: 12; j_call: TRBJ1-2; clone_size: .; cdr3_nt: TGTGCCAGCAGCGAGGACATCTATGGCTACACCTTC; cdr3_aa: CASSEDIYGYTF
v_call: TRBV7-6; d_call: .; cdr3_length: 14; j_call: TRBJ1-1; clone_size: once; cdr3_nt: TGTGCCAGCAGCTTAGCGGGACACCGCACTGAAGCTTTCTTT; cdr3_aa: CASSLAGHRTEAFF
v_call: TRBV27; d_call: TRBD1; cdr3_length: 15; j_call: TRBJ2-1; clone_size: .; cdr3_nt: TGTGCCAGCAGTTACCGGGACAGGCGGGACTCTGAGCAGTTCTTC; cdr3_aa: CASSYRDRRDSEQFF
v_call: TRBV6-5; d_call: TRBD2; cdr3_length: 15; j_call: TRBJ2-1; clone_size: .; cdr3_nt: TGTGCCAGCAGTTACGGAAGCGGGGTATACAATGAGCAGTTCTTC; cdr3_aa: CASSYGSGVYNEQFF
v_call: TRBV27; d_call: TRBD1; cdr3_length: 13; j_call: TRBJ1-2; clone_size: .; cdr3_nt: TGTGCCAGCAGTTCTCGGGACAGCTATGGCTACACCTTC; cdr3_aa: CASSSRDSYGYTF
v_call: TRBV2; d_call: .; cdr3_length: 12; j_call: TRBJ2-7; clone_size: .; cdr3_nt: TGTGCCAGCAGTGTGATCCTATCCGAGCAGTACTTC; cdr3_aa: CASSVILSEQYF
v_call: TRBV9; d_call: .; cdr3_length: 14; j_call: TRBJ2-3; clone_size: .; cdr3_nt: TGTGCCAGCAGCGTAGGGGGGGGCCCAGATACGCAGTATTTT; cdr3_aa: CASSVGGGPDTQYF
v_call: TRBV11-3; d_call: .; cdr3_length: 13; j_call: TRBJ2-2; clone_size: .; cdr3_nt: TGTGCCAGCAGCTTAGAGGACTCCGGGGAGCTGTTTTTT; cdr3_aa: CASSLEDSGELFF
v_call: TRBV7-2; d_call: .; cdr3_length: 16; j_call: TRBJ1-2; clone_size: .; cdr3_nt: TGTGCCAGCAGCTTAGCGTCGGCCAGGGGAGCTTATGGCTACACCTTC; cdr3_aa: CASSLASARGAYGYTF